These T cell receptor beta chains were read from a single sample in a study of blood T cell repertoires in COVID-19. TCRdb keeps only in-frame clones here, not all; method: immunoSEQ multiplex PCR. The table includes tens of thousands of clones, about 83% detected once. The sequenced sample was peripheral blood. Receptors were obtained from a woman at least 80 years old with active or convalescent COVID-19. The CDR3 runs from the conserved cysteine through the conserved F or W.

V	J	length	CDR3
TRBV7-3	TRBJ2-2	14	CASSLDRDTGELFF
TRBV21-1	TRBJ1-5	17	CASSGRDRSYSNQPQHF
TRBV4-1	TRBJ2-1	16	CASSGRAVVSYNEQFF
TRBV19	TRBJ2-3	15	CASSTGTGRPDTQYF
TRBV15	TRBJ2-7	15	CATSRARQGWNEQYF
TRBV3-1/TRBV3-2	TRBJ1-1	14	CASSLDPGGTEAFF
TRBV5-6	TRBJ1-3	14	CASSSGTGGNTIYF
TRBV28	TRBJ1-4	16	CASSPGGGQGNEKLFF
TRBV5-4	TRBJ2-7	17	CASSSGLAGVIYSEQYF
TRBV5-4	TRBJ1-2	14	CASSGPGVKDGYTF
TRBV18	TRBJ2-7	13	CASSPGTDYEQYF
TRBV18	TRBJ2-1	16	CASSLAQGDSYNEQFF
TRBV28	TRBJ1-1	13	CASRRQGAPEAFF
TRBV18	TRBJ2-7	14	CASSPATGTTEQYF
TRBV5-4	TRBJ2-5	13	CASSSSGKETQYF
TRBV25-1	TRBJ2-2	13	CASSELDTGELFF
TRBV20-1	TRBJ2-7	13	CSASKVRGSEQYF